The clone carrying this T cell receptor beta chain was counted only a few times. Its specificity is not known. Caucasian individuals from Russia who were healthy and aged about 6 to 95 acted as donors. This CDR3 spans 14 amino acids. Germline CDR1 is MNHNS and CDR2 is SASEGT. V was cut by 0 bases and J by 11 bases, with 16 bases left in between. These data originate in a study of blood T cells in healthy people across ages. Study outcomes and limitations: Unknown CMV status may confound age-related changes in expanded clones.

It was with a sample-barcoded 5' primer and a J-beta primer mix that a second PCR of roughly 7 to 12 cycles was run. From each sample, at least 2.5 million paired-end reads containing CDR3 were obtained. TCRdb fed the 5' RACE reads into MiXCR, producing one record per CDR3 protein. The sample contains around 1.5 million distinct CDR3 sequences, 42% of which appear only once. This chain connects TRBV6-1 to TRBJ1-1; the D gene is possibly TRBD1 (5 bases). The material sequenced was blood. The source is a woman aged 18 to 35 in good health. The chain's CDR3 is CASSEAGTAVIAFF. The CDR3 DNA is TGTGCCAGCAGTGAAGCGGGGACGGCCGTGATCGCTTTCTTT.